Presented here are 32 T cell receptor beta chains from one specimen sequenced in a study of control samples from healthy donors and cancer patients. Using immunoSEQ multiplex PCR, the repertoire was profiled, and TCRdb retains in-frame clones only, with some absent. The table has roughly 120,000 clones, approximately 90% seen once; the top ten hold approximately 2.2%. Sequenced: blood. The receptor set was obtained from a woman aged 70-85 years in good health.

The chain links TRBV19 to TRBJ2-3; D is uncertain. Germline V lookup: CDR1 LNHDA, CDR2 SQIVND (reference sequence). CDR3 length: 18 residues. The germline V and J ends were trimmed by 6 bases and 0 bases, with 22 bases remaining between them. DNA of the CDR3: TGTGCCAGTAGCCCAGTGGGGAAGGATTTCACTAGCACAGATACGCAGTATTTT. As protein: CASSPVGKDFTSTDTQYF.

This clone came up once. The chain carries TRBV4-3 and TRBJ1-1; D unresolved. There are 15 residues in the CDR3. With 1 base removed from V and 1 base from J, the gap between germline ends came to 10 bases. CDR1 and CDR2 (germline): LGHNA, YSLEER. The CDR3 region has the DNA TGCGCCAGCAGCCAAGCCCGAACAGAGAACACTGAAGCTTTCTTT. It translates to CASSQARTENTEAFF.

The chain combines TRBV3-1 (or the pseudogene TRBV3-2) with TRBJ1-6; TRBD1 matches 8 bases. Germline CDR1 and CDR2: LGHDT and YNNKEL (reference sequence). J lost 9 bases, V lost 4 bases, and 2 bases had no gene match. The CDR3 runs to 13 residues. CDR3 sequence reads: CASSRTGGSPLHF. CDR3 coding DNA: TGTGCCAGCAGCCGTACAGGGGGTTCACCCCTCCACTTT.

The gene calls are TRBV6-2 or TRBV6-3 and TRBJ1-3, with D maybe TRBD1 (5 bases). V dropped 2 bases and J dropped 4 bases, with 15 bases sitting between them. Germline CDR1 MNHEY, CDR2 SVGEGT. The CDR3 consists of 16 residues. The CDR3 here is CASSYPEGVSGNTIYF. Written as DNA, the CDR3 is TGTGCCAGCAGTTACCCCGAAGGGGTCAGCGGAAACACCATATATTTT.

The chain combines TRBV13 with TRBJ2-5; possible D gene TRBD2, 6 bases. V was shortened by 6 bases and J by 2 bases, with 22 bases between the two germline ends. This CDR3 has 17 amino acids. CDR1 and CDR2 (germline): PRHDT, FYEKMQ (reference sequence). CDR3 in amino acids: CASRKARPGVIQETQYF. Here the CDR3 DNA reads TGTGCCAGCAGGAAGGCACGACCGGGGGTGATACAAGAGACCCAGTACTTC. The variable domain in full, with the rest retrieved from reference TRBV13 and TRBJ2-5, is AAGVIQSPRHLIKEKRETATLKCYPIPRHDTVYWYQQGPGQDPQFLISFYEKMQSDKGSIPDRFSAQQFSDYHSELNMSSLELGDSALYFCASRKARPGVIQETQYFGPGTRLLVL.

The chain links TRBV4-1 to TRBJ2-3, with 8 nucleotides matching TRBD2. Germline values: CDR1 MGHRA, CDR2 YSYEKL. CDR3 length: 16 residues. The V and J ends lost 1 base and 1 base, in that order; junction bases with no gene match: 4. The CDR3 loop reads CASSQAGGPGTDTQYF. CDR3 bases: TGCGCCAGCAGCCAAGCGGGGGGGCCCGGCACAGATACGCAGTATTTT.

This chain joins TRBV28 and TRBJ2-5, with a tentative D call TRBD1 (5 bases). V was trimmed by 7 bases and J by 2 bases, leaving 8 bases between them. Per the germline V gene, CDR1 is MDHEN and CDR2 is SYDVKM. The CDR3 covers 12 residues. The CDR3 sequence is CASNGQQETQYF. The CDR3 DNA is TGTGCCAGCAACGGACAACAAGAGACCCAGTACTTC.

V is TRBV4-2 and J is TRBJ1-2; 11 bases line up with TRBD1. Losses at the gene ends were 7 bases for V and 2 bases for J; bases not matched to a gene: 9. Germline CDR1 LGHNA, CDR2 YNFKEQ. CDR3 length: 16 residues. The CDR3: CASTPRGTGGNYGYTF. The DNA of the CDR3 is TGTGCCAGCACGCCAAGGGGGACAGGGGGGAACTATGGCTACACCTTC.

The chain links TRBV10-1 to TRBJ2-1; D is ambiguous. CDR3 length: 12 amino acids. V was pared by 4 bases and J by 5 bases, with 6 bases between. The V gene's germline CDR1 is WNHNN and CDR2 SYGVQD (reference sequence). CDR3 bases: TGCGCCAGCAGTGCTAATGACAATGAGCAGTTCTTC. Translating it yields CASSANDNEQFF.

The chain employs TRBV19 and TRBJ2-7, with TRBD2 identical over 9 bases. Per the germline V gene, CDR1 is LNHDA and CDR2 is SQIVND (reference sequence). V was pared by 1 base and J by 7 bases, with 5 bases of the junction left unmatched. CDR3 size: 14 residues. This chain's CDR3 is CASSIGAGGWEQYF. The CDR3 DNA reads as TGTGCCAGTAGTATAGGAGCGGGGGGCTGGGAGCAGTACTTC.

The genes are TRBV21-1 and TRBJ2-7. TRBV21-1 is reported as a pseudogene. CDR3 length equals 14 residues. Here the CDR3 DNA reads TGTGCCAGCAGCAAAGGTCGGCTCACCTACGAGCAGTACTTC. It is translated as CASSKGRLTYEQYF.

The rearrangement uses TRBV27 and TRBJ1-5; D perhaps matches TRBD1 (5 bases). This CDR3 is 15 amino acids long. Germline lookup yields CDR1 MNHEY and CDR2 SMNVEV (reference sequence). V lost 6 bases and J lost 3, with 15 bases in between. CDR3 sequence: CASSPRGGTNQPQHF. CDR3 nucleotide sequence: TGTGCCAGCAGCCCGAGGGGAGGGACCAATCAGCCCCAGCATTTT.

The chain couples TRBV5-1 to TRBJ1-2; D is unresolved. The germline CDR1 and CDR2 sequences are SGHRS and YFSETQ. This CDR3 has 13 residues. The V gene lost 3 bases and the J gene lost 4 bases, with 10 bases spanning the gap. CDR3 sequence reads: CASSYGLIYGYTF. CDR3 DNA: TGCGCCAGCAGCTACGGACTGATCTATGGCTACACCTTC. The full variable domain, with the rest looked up from reference TRBV5-1 and TRBJ1-2, is KAGVTQTPRYLIKTRGQQVTLSCSPISGHRSVSWYQQTPGQGLQFLFEYFSETQRNKGNFPGRFSGRQFSNSRSEMNVSTLELGDSALYLCASSYGLIYGYTFGSGTRLTVV.

The rearrangement uses TRBV24-1 and TRBJ1-2; TRBD1 agrees at 8 bases. The germline V gene has CDR1 KGHDR and CDR2 SFDVKD. The CDR3 has 13 residues. After removal of 10 bases from V and 8 bases from J, the junction contained 11 bases not matched to a gene. CDR3 in DNA: TGTGCCACGTCAGAGGGCAGGGGGCGAGGCTACACCTTC. Its protein is CATSEGRGRGYTF.

V usage is TRBV6-2 or TRBV6-3 and J usage is TRBJ2-2, with 9 bases lining up with TRBD1. The CDR3 runs to 17 residues. Germline V lookup: CDR1 MNHEY, CDR2 SVGEGT. The ends lost 6 bases at V and 2 bases at J; junction bases unmatched: 10. CDR3 protein: CASSFFPGQGNTGELFF. CDR3 bases: TGTGCCAGCAGCTTTTTCCCGGGACAGGGTAACACCGGGGAGCTGTTTTTT.

This chain uses TRBV7-2 with TRBJ1-2, with 7 positions matching TRBD1. The CDR3 loop spans 15 amino acids. Germline loops: CDR1 SGHTA, CDR2 FQGNSA. V trimming: 4 bases; J trimming: 3 bases; junction bases outside the gene matches: 8. Here the CDR3 DNA reads TGTGCCAGCAGCTCCGGGACAGCTCGATACTATGGCTACACCTTC. Amino acid sequence: CASSSGTARYYGYTF.

The J gene is TRBJ1-4, the V gene TRBV2; 8 nucleotides align to TRBD1. The germline V gene has CDR1 SNHLY and CDR2 FYNNEI. The V and J ends lost 2 bases and 8 bases, in that order; junction bases with no gene match: 4. CDR3 size: 14 residues. The chain's CDR3 is CASSERQGSEKLFF. The CDR3 DNA follows: TGTGCCAGCAGTGAAAGACAGGGGAGCGAAAAACTGTTTTTT. Full variable domain (outside the CDR3, taken from reference TRBV2 and TRBJ1-4): EPEVTQTPSHQVTQMGQEVILRCVPISNHLYFYWYRQILGQKVEFLVSFYNNEISEKSEIFDDQFSVERPDGSNFTLKIRSTKLEDSAMYFCASSERQGSEKLFFGSGTQLSVL.

The chain is built from TRBV9 and TRBJ1-4; no clear D gene. V was clipped by 0 bases and J by 8 bases, with 11 bases between them. The CDR3 loop spans 14 amino acids. Germline V lookup: CDR1 SGDLS, CDR2 YYNGEE. The CDR3 region has the DNA TGTGCCAGCAGCGTAGATCTCTCCGGAGAAAAACTGTTTTTT. Protein: CASSVDLSGEKLFF.

The chain carries TRBV7-3 and TRBJ1-1; unclear D gene. The V gene lost 0 bases and the J gene lost 1 base, with 3 bases spanning the gap. Germline V gene sequence: CDR1 SGHTA, CDR2 FQGTGA. CDR3 length equals 13 residues. The CDR3 sequence is CASSLTGNTEAFF. The CDR3 DNA reads as TGTGCCAGCAGCTTAACGGGGAACACTGAAGCTTTCTTT.

This clone occurred once. Other nucleotide sequences from this sample produce the same CDR3. This chain connects TRBV7-9 to TRBJ1-1; the D gene is possibly TRBD1 (5 bases). The germline V gene has CDR1 SEHNR and CDR2 FQNEAQ (reference sequence). V was clipped by 3 bases and J by 0 bases, with 8 bases between them. This CDR3 comprises 14 residues. Written as DNA, the CDR3 is TGTGCCAGCAGCTTTGGGGGAATGAACACTGAAGCTTTCTTT. The encoded protein is CASSFGGMNTEAFF.

The J gene is TRBJ2-5, the V gene TRBV4-2, with D perhaps matching TRBD1 or TRBD2 (5 bases each). The CDR3 covers 16 residues. Trimming removed 0 bases from V and 5 bases from J, with 16 bases in between. CDR1 and CDR2 from the germline V gene are LGHNA and YNFKEQ. The CDR3 DNA is TGTGCCAGCAGCCAAGATCTCGGGACGAGGACGGAGACCCAGTACTTC. This gives the protein CASSQDLGTRTETQYF.

This rearrangement joins TRBV19 to TRBJ1-2, with D unresolved. V dropped 5 bases and J dropped 3 bases, with 16 bases sitting between them. Germline V gene data show CDR1 as LNHDA and CDR2 as SQIVND (reference sequence). This CDR3 is built from 15 residues. The chain's CDR3 is CASSVSLRRDYGYTF. DNA of the CDR3: TGTGCCAGTAGTGTCTCGCTTCGTAGGGACTATGGCTACACCTTC.

The rearrangement links TRBV5-4 to TRBJ1-6, with D hard to call. The CDR3 is made up of 15 amino acids. V dropped 4 bases and J dropped 6 bases, with 14 bases sitting between them. Germline V gives CDR1 SGHNT, CDR2 YYREEE (reference sequence). The CDR3 loop reads CASSPYSGSNSPLHF. The CDR3 DNA follows: TGTGCCAGCAGCCCCTACTCCGGTTCTAATTCACCCCTCCACTTT.

The rearrangement uses TRBV6-4 and TRBJ2-2; D gene ambiguous. The CDR3 is 15 residues long. Germline CDR1 and CDR2: MRHNA and SNTAGT. Trimming took 0 bases from V and 2 from J, leaving 7 bases between them. The CDR3: CASSDSAVNTGELFF. The CDR3 nucleotides read TGTGCCAGCAGTGACTCGGCAGTAAACACCGGGGAGCTGTTTTTT.

This chain uses TRBV19 with TRBJ2-1, with 7 bases fitting TRBD2. J lost 4 bases, V lost 3 bases, and 6 bases had no gene match. Germline V gene sequence: CDR1 LNHDA, CDR2 SQIVND (reference sequence). The length of the CDR3 is 15 residues. The CDR3 protein is CASSIKGGFYNEQFF. The CDR3 DNA reads TGTGCCAGTAGTATCAAGGGAGGGTTTTACAATGAGCAGTTCTTC.

Here the CDR3 DNA reads TGTGCCAGCAGTGAAGGTAATTCACCCCTCCACTTT. Its translation is CASSEGNSPLHF. The chain couples TRBV6-1 to TRBJ1-6; D remains ambiguous. V gave up 1 base and J gave up 6 bases, with 1 base separating them. The length of the CDR3 is 12 residues. Germline values: CDR1 MNHNS, CDR2 SASEGT.

This clone was observed a handful of times. This chain joins TRBV2 and TRBJ2-7, with D perhaps TRBD1 (6 bases). The CDR3 has 13 residues. Germline assignment: CDR1 SNHLY and CDR2 FYNNEI. Trimming cost V 3 bases and J 4 bases, with 10 bases left between them. CDR3 nucleotides: TGTGCCAGCAGTGAGGGGGCGCGATACGAGCAGTACTTC. The encoded protein is CASSEGARYEQYF.

The chain joins TRBV13 to TRBJ2-1; D perhaps matches TRBD1 (6 bases). V lost 1 base, J lost 12 bases, and 10 bases lay in between. The CDR3 is 12 amino acids. Looked up from germline, CDR1 is PRHDT and CDR2 is FYEKMQ (reference sequence). The CDR3: CASSLAGTLQFF. The CDR3 DNA reads TGTGCCAGCAGCTTAGCCGGGACATTGCAGTTCTTC.

In this sample, this clone turned up a few times. CDR3 in amino acids: CASSIGRSTRETQYF. DNA of the CDR3: TGTGCCAGTAGTATTGGCCGGTCAACCCGGGAGACCCAGTACTTC. The chain has TRBV19 and TRBJ2-5, with unresolved D. This CDR3 region has 15 residues. Between the trimmed V and J ends, which lost 3 bases and 5 bases, there was a span of 16 bases. The V gene's germline CDR1 is LNHDA and CDR2 SQIVND (reference sequence). The variable domain in full, completed from reference TRBV19 and TRBJ2-5, reads DGGITQSPKYLFRKEGQNVTLSCEQNLNHDAMYWYRQDPGQGLRLIYYSQIVNDFQKGDIAEGYSVSREKKESFPLTVTSAQKNPTAFYLCASSIGRSTRETQYFGPGTRLLVL.

The J gene is TRBJ1-2, the V gene TRBV19; D is perhaps TRBD1 (6 bases). The V gene lost 5 bases and the J gene lost 3 bases, with 10 bases spanning the gap. In germline, CDR1 is LNHDA, CDR2 SQIVND (reference sequence). This CDR3 is 13 amino acids long. Written as DNA, the CDR3 is TGTGCCAGTAGTCGGACAGTATACTATGGCTACACCTTC. This encodes CASSRTVYYGYTF.

A single count supports this clone. V is TRBV6-5 and J is TRBJ2-7; D is possibly TRBD1 or TRBD2 (5 bases each). This CDR3 region has 16 residues. Germline CDR1 and CDR2: MNHEY and SVGAGI. V shed 0 bases and J shed 6 bases, with 18 bases lying between them. The CDR3 DNA reads TGTGCCAGCAGTTACTCTCCGGCAGGGTCGGGGTTCGAGCAGTACTTC. Translating gives CASSYSPAGSGFEQYF.

This clone was picked up one time. The chain is built from TRBV11-2 and TRBJ1-3, with D uncertain. The CDR3 spans 16 residues. Between the trimmed V and J ends, which lost 5 bases and 0 bases, there was a span of 14 bases. From germline, CDR1 is SGHAT and CDR2 FQNNGV. DNA for the CDR3: TGTGCCAGCAGCAAATCGCCCACGAGCTCTGGAAACACCATATATTTT. It yields the protein CASSKSPTSSGNTIYF.